Below are 11 T cell receptor beta chains sequenced from a single sample in a study of blood T cells in healthy people across ages. A J-beta primer mix and a sample-barcoded 5' primer were used in a second PCR of about 7 to 12 cycles. TCRdb reprocessed the 5' RACE reads via MiXCR and lists one record per CDR3 protein. The sample has 650,000 to 800,000 distinct CDR3 sequences; 40% to 65% are singletons. Sequencing input: blood. The receptors derive from an elderly woman in good health.

Note on this clonotype: Just one base apart from a much larger clone, this may be a read error. The chain joins TRBV3-1 to TRBJ1-2; D gene ambiguous. Germline values: CDR1 LGHDT, CDR2 YNNKEL (reference sequence). The CDR3 covers 12 residues. The V gene lost 5 bases and the J gene lost 4 bases, with 8 bases spanning the gap. CDR3 bases: TGTGCCAGCAGCGAGACCGCCTATGGCTACACCTTC. Its protein product is CASSETAYGYTF. Full variable domain (remainder filled in from reference TRBV3-1 and TRBJ1-2): DTAVSQTPKYLVTQMGNDKSIKCEQNLGHDTMYWYKQDSKKFLKIMFSYNNKELIINETVPNRFSPKSPDKAHLNLHINSLELGDSAVYFCASSETAYGYTFGSGTRLTVV.

This chain uses TRBV7-2 with TRBJ2-7, with TRBD1 matching over 7 bases. The germline V gene has CDR1 SGHTA and CDR2 FQGNSA. The CDR3 covers 15 residues. V shed 5 bases and J 3 bases; nucleotides not matched to a gene: 10. The CDR3 is CASSLRQGWNYEQYF. Here the CDR3 DNA reads TGTGCCAGCAGCCTGCGACAGGGATGGAACTACGAGCAGTACTTC.

The chain employs TRBV7-2 and TRBJ2-2, with D tentatively TRBD1 or TRBD2 (5 bases each). This CDR3 contains 15 residues. Trimming took off 5 bases at V and 6 bases at J, with 16 bases between the two ends. CDR1 and CDR2 (germline): SGHTA, FQGNSA. CDR3 DNA sequence: TGTGCCAGCAGCCGAGAGGTGGGGCGGGCCGGGGAGCTGTTTTTT. The encoded protein is CASSREVGRAGELFF. Supplemented by reference TRBV7-2 and TRBJ2-2, the full variable domain reads GAGVSQSPSNKVTEKGKDVELRCDPISGHTALYWYRQSLGQGLEFLIYFQGNSAPDKSGLPSDRFSAERTGGSVSTLTIQRTQQEDSAVYLCASSREVGRAGELFFGEGSRLTVL.

The chain employs TRBV4-1 and TRBJ2-1; D call uncertain. Germline CDR1 MGHRA, CDR2 YSYEKL. Trimming pared 1 base from V and 4 bases from J, leaving 8 bases between. The length of the CDR3 is 14 residues. DNA of the CDR3: TGCGCCAGCAGCCAAGTCCCCAGGTACAATGAGCAGTTCTTC. Translating gives CASSQVPRYNEQFF.

The rearrangement links TRBV6-2 or TRBV6-3 to TRBJ2-2, with TRBD2 identical over 10 bases. CDR1 is MNHEY and CDR2 is SVGEGT in the germline V gene. This CDR3 spans 14 amino acids. The J segment lost 5 bases and the V segment lost 6 bases, leaving 3 bases of the junction unmatched. The CDR3 DNA sequence: TGTGCCAGCAGGCCGGGACTAGCGACCGGGGAGCTGTTTTTT. It encodes CASRPGLATGELFF.

V gene TRBV15 combines with J gene TRBJ2-3, with 9 bases that match TRBD2. The V segment lost 0 bases and the J segment 5 bases; nucleotides outside the gene matches: 6. CDR3 length: 16 residues. Per germline, CDR1 LNHNV and CDR2 YYDKDF (reference sequence). The CDR3 protein is CATSRDRRGGIDTQYF. The CDR3 bases are TGTGCCACCAGCAGAGATCGGCGGGGGGGCATAGATACGCAGTATTTT.

The V call is TRBV18, the J call TRBJ2-1; 7 bases agree with TRBD1. Trimming at V came to 8 bases and at J to 10 bases, leaving 11 bases not matched to a gene. This CDR3 is built from 13 residues. The V gene's germline CDR1 is KGHSH and CDR2 LQKENI. CDR3 nucleotides: TGTGCCAGCGCAAAAGACAGGGATATAGAGCAGTTCTTC. As protein: CASAKDRDIEQFF.

The gene calls are TRBV20-1 and TRBJ2-4; the D gene is possibly TRBD2 (5 bases). The J call may be in error: the DNA end matches TRBJ2-5 better. Germline CDR1 reads DFQATT; CDR2 reads SNEGSKA (reference sequence). This CDR3 comprises 14 residues. As DNA, the CDR3 is TGCAGTGCTAGAGTGGGCCTAGCTCGGGAGACCCAGTACTTC. Its protein is CSARVGLARETQYF.

This clonotype has more than one count but fewer than ten. V is TRBV28 and J is TRBJ2-5, with 8 bases that match TRBD2. The closer fit of TRBJ2-7 to the DNA end suggests the J call may be wrong. This CDR3 is 15 amino acids long. The germline gives CDR1 MDHEN, CDR2 SYDVKM. The CDR3 nucleotides are TGTGCCAGCAGTTCCCCGGGAGGGAGGTTGAGCGAGCAGTACTTC. Its protein is CASSSPGGRLSEQYF.

This clonotype came up many times. The chain couples TRBV11-1 to TRBJ2-1; 8 nucleotides match TRBD2. Germline assignment: CDR1 SGHAT and CDR2 FQDESV (reference sequence). Trimming at V came to 2 bases and at J to 9 bases, leaving 9 bases not matched to a gene. The CDR3 covers 15 residues. Written as DNA, the CDR3 is TGTGCCAGCAGCTTAACCCAGCGGGAGAGGATTGAGCAGTTCTTC. Its protein product is CASSLTQRERIEQFF.

The chain couples TRBV20-1 to TRBJ2-3, with a weak D call TRBD1 (5 bases). The CDR3 is 15 residues long. V lost 3 bases and J 0 bases, leaving 13 bases between the germline ends. CDR1 DFQATT and CDR2 SNEGSKA come from the germline V gene (reference sequence). Here the CDR3 reads CSASPTETSTDTQYF. In DNA, the CDR3 is TGCAGTGCTAGCCCGACAGAGACTAGCACAGATACGCAGTATTTT.